This T cell receptor beta chain was recorded in a study of blood T cell repertoires in COVID-19. The method was immunoSEQ multiplex PCR; TCRdb's version includes in-frame clones alone and lacks a portion of them. The table has roughly 14,000 clones, roughly 87% seen once; the top ten hold around 5.4%. CDR1 and CDR2 from the germline V gene are SGHRS and YFSETQ. The CDR3 covers 16 residues. The ends lost 4 bases at V and 6 bases at J; junction bases unmatched: 12. This sequence joins TRBV5-1 and TRBJ2-7; 11 bases agree with TRBD2. The sequence came from a human donor in a cohort sampled during active COVID-19. Sequencing used peripheral blood. The DNA of the CDR3 is TGCGCCAGCAGCACGGGACTAGCGGTCCGAAGTGGCGAGCAGTACTTC. Amino acids: CASSTGLAVRSGEQYF.